This T cell receptor (beta chain) was sequenced during a study of Ad26.COV2.S vaccination and SARS-CoV-2 variants. Using immunoSEQ multiplex PCR, the repertoire was profiled, and TCRdb retains in-frame clones only, with some absent. The data contain roughly 330,000 clones, about 90% of them singletons. The CDR3 loop spans 16 amino acids. Germline V gene sequence: CDR1 SGHAT, CDR2 FQNNGV. The V gene end was trimmed by 4 bases and the J gene end by 5 bases; junction bases not matched to a gene: 9. Regarding treatment: 15 to 20 received Ad26.COV2.S at low or high dose, single or two shots; five or six received placebo; per-sample allocation not given. The samples date from day 63 after the first vaccine or placebo injection. The sample came from a Boston adult aged 18-55 years.

The sample here was peripheral blood, taken in a trial of Ad26.COV2.S vaccine versus placebo. This clonotype was sampled from a person between 18 and 60 years old who received the Ad26.COV2.S COVID-19 vaccine or a placebo. The rearrangement links TRBV11-2 to TRBJ2-1; TRBD2 agrees at 9 bases. CDR3 sequence reads: CASSSLAGGRNNEQFF. The CDR3 DNA sequence: TGTGCCAGCAGCTCGCTCGCGGGAGGGAGGAACAATGAGCAGTTCTTC.